The following is a T cell receptor beta chain sequence with its context. This specimen comes from a study of blood T cell repertoires in COVID-19. Background on the study: Samples came from the United States, Italy and Spain, spanning acute and convalescent COVID-19. The cDNA or gDNA used as material had been derived from T cells, B-cell-depleted T cells, or PBMCs.

The CDR3 runs 17 residues. V shed 1 base and J shed 0 bases, with 13 bases lying between them. Germline CDR1 is SQVTM and CDR2 is ANQGSEA. Original analysis: By means of reference gene primer amplification, nucleated cell counts were estimated. The assay was immunoSEQ multiplex PCR, and TCRdb's table has in-frame clones only and misses some. Clone size and V and J calls were adopted from that table, with D and trimming inferred from the DNA. In the table there are about 88,000 clones, more than 75% of which are singletons. The TCR comes from a woman aged 70 to 79 with acute or convalescent COVID-19. The sequenced material came from peripheral blood. The chain recombines TRBV29-1 with TRBJ2-6; no clear D gene. As DNA, the CDR3 is TGCAGCGTTGAAGGTCCCGGCAGAGGCTCTGGGGCCAACGTCCTGACTTTC. It translates to CSVEGPGRGSGANVLTF.